The next 28 T cell receptor beta chains were all read from a single sample in a study of beta chain features in type 1 diabetes. Study findings and constraints: Shorter TCRB CDR3s, moderately but significantly so, marked every one of the four CD4+ subsets in Type 1 diabetes patients.

Investigators reverse transcribed all isolated RNA, so they sequenced expressed TCRB transcripts. The table came from immunoSEQ multiplex PCR; TCRdb's copy has only in-frame clones and leaves some out. Of around 240,000 clones listed, under 20% were seen once; the top ten hold 0.085%. Antigens of these TCRs are unknown. The sequenced sample consisted of naive CD4+ T cells from blood. Receptor source: a man under 40 with type 1 diabetes.

The genes are TRBV29-1 and TRBJ2-7, with D tentatively TRBD2 (7 bases). From germline, CDR1 is SQVTM and CDR2 ANQGSEA. The CDR3 totals 15 residues. V was pared by 5 bases and J by 3 bases, with 20 bases between. CDR3 protein: CSVSKGGSRNYEQYF. CDR3 sequence (DNA): TGCAGCGTTAGTAAGGGGGGGAGCAGAAACTACGAGCAGTACTTC.

This clone has just a few counts. The J gene is TRBJ2-1, the V gene TRBV29-1; 13 bases map to TRBD2. CDR1 and CDR2 (germline): SQVTM, ANQGSEA. The length of the CDR3 is 11 residues. Trimming took 6 bases from V and 13 from J; bases not matched to a gene: 3. This CDR3 is CSVGTSGAQFF. The CDR3 DNA reads as TGCAGCGTCGGGACTAGCGGGGCTCAGTTCTTC.

The chain links TRBV29-1 to TRBJ1-1; D uncertain. CDR1 is SQVTM, CDR2 ANQGSEA, per germline. This CDR3 is built from 11 residues. Trimming cost V 0 bases and J 10 bases, with 9 bases left between them. The CDR3 region is CSVEDGRGAFF. The CDR3 nucleotides are TGCAGCGTTGAAGATGGCCGGGGAGCTTTCTTT.

The chain recombines TRBV14 with TRBJ2-3; 7 nucleotides agree with TRBD1. J gave up 4 bases and V 4 bases, and 5 bases lay outside the gene matches. The CDR3 runs to 14 residues. Per the germline V gene, CDR1 is SGHDN and CDR2 is FVKESK. CDR3 region: CASSRDSTADTQYF. CDR3 DNA: TGTGCCAGCAGCCGGGACAGCACAGCAGATACGCAGTATTTT.

This clone was counted a few times. This sequence joins TRBV7-9 and TRBJ2-7, with 10 bases fitting TRBD1. The CDR3 extends over 14 amino acids. V trimming: 4 bases; J trimming: 5 bases; junction bases outside the gene matches: 5. Germline V CDR1 and CDR2: SEHNR, FQNEAQ (reference sequence). Here the CDR3 DNA reads TGTGCCAGCAGCTCCTGGGACAGGGGAAACGAGCAGTACTTC. It specifies CASSSWDRGNEQYF.

The chain carries TRBV25-1 and TRBJ2-7; D unresolved. Germline V gives CDR1 MGHDK, CDR2 SYGVNS. Trimming pared 2 bases from V and 0 bases from J, leaving 8 bases between. The CDR3 has 14 residues. In DNA form, the CDR3 reads TGTGCCAGCAGTGAAGCACAGTTCTCCTACGAGCAGTACTTC. It specifies CASSEAQFSYEQYF.

The gene calls are TRBV5-1 and TRBJ2-2; TRBD2 aligns across 9 bases. This CDR3 contains 17 residues. J lost 4 bases, V lost 0 bases, and 7 bases had no gene match. Germline V gene sequence: CDR1 SGHRS, CDR2 YFSETQ. CDR3 loop: CASSLAAGGRGTGELFF. The CDR3 bases are TGCGCCAGCAGCTTGGCTGCGGGAGGGCGCGGCACCGGGGAGCTGTTTTTT.

In its sample, this clone was seen a few times. The chain uses TRBV29-1 and TRBJ2-5; TRBD1 agrees at 8 bases. The V gene end was trimmed by 6 bases and the J gene end by 3 bases; junction bases not matched to a gene: 9. Germline values: CDR1 SQVTM, CDR2 ANQGSEA. The CDR3 covers 14 residues. The CDR3 spells CSVPSGTGEETQYF. CDR3 DNA sequence: TGCAGCGTGCCTTCCGGGACAGGTGAAGAGACCCAGTACTTC.

The sample holds a few counts of this clone. The genes are TRBV29-1 and TRBJ2-1; D is uncertain. With 6 bases removed from V and 10 bases from J, the gap between germline ends came to 13 bases. Germline loops: CDR1 SQVTM, CDR2 ANQGSEA. There are 11 residues in the CDR3. CDR3 sequence: CSVTARIEQFF. In nucleotides, the CDR3 is TGCAGCGTGACCGCCCGCATCGAGCAGTTCTTC.

The table lists this clone with a few counts. The J gene is TRBJ2-5, the V gene TRBV28, with 14 bases that match TRBD2. CDR1 MDHEN and CDR2 SYDVKM come from the germline V gene. This CDR3 has 16 residues. Trimming at V came to 5 bases and at J to 5 bases, leaving 7 bases not matched to a gene. The CDR3: CASSRLAGGPWETQYF. DNA for the CDR3: TGTGCCAGCAGTCGACTAGCGGGAGGGCCGTGGGAGACCCAGTACTTC.

This clone has only a few counts. This rearrangement joins TRBV28 to TRBJ2-1; 10 bases agree with TRBD2. The V gene's germline CDR1 is MDHEN and CDR2 SYDVKM. Trimming at V came to 6 bases and at J to 15 bases, leaving 8 bases not matched to a gene. This CDR3 contains 12 residues. CDR3 loop: CASRTPGLAPFF. DNA for the CDR3: TGTGCCAGCAGAACCCCGGGACTAGCGCCGTTCTTC.

This chain joins TRBV5-1 and TRBJ2-3; TRBD2 matches at 15 bases. The V gene's germline CDR1 is SGHRS and CDR2 YFSETQ. V lost 5 bases to trimming and J lost 1 base; unmatched junction nucleotides: 5. The CDR3 loop spans 17 amino acids. In DNA, the CDR3 is TGCGCCAGCAGAGCCGGGACTAGCGGGAGGCGCACAGATACGCAGTATTTT. It is translated as CASRAGTSGRRTDTQYF.

This clone has only a few counts. V gene TRBV7-3 combines with J gene TRBJ2-5, with 7 bases that match TRBD1. In germline, CDR1 is SGHTA, CDR2 FQGTGA. Trimming at V came to 5 bases and at J to 3 bases, leaving 3 bases not matched to a gene. CDR3 length: 13 amino acids. The CDR3, as DNA: TGTGCCAGCAGCCCAGGGACAGAAGAGACCCAGTACTTC. Protein: CASSPGTEETQYF.

The chain carries TRBV4-1 and TRBJ2-5; 10 bases match TRBD2. Germline-derived CDR1 and CDR2 are MGHRA and YSYEKL. The CDR3 spans 15 residues. With 7 bases clipped from V and 2 bases from J, the junction kept 7 bases outside the gene matches. The chain's CDR3 is CASKKLAGIQETQYF. CDR3 nucleotides: TGCGCCAGCAAAAAACTAGCGGGAATTCAAGAGACCCAGTACTTC.

This clone showed up just a few times. This chain links TRBV9 with TRBJ1-2; D may be TRBD1 (6 bases). The V end lost 4 bases, the J end lost 6 bases, and 10 bases lay between the germline ends. The CDR3 runs 12 residues. Per the germline V gene, CDR1 is SGDLS and CDR2 is YYNGEE. CDR3 protein: CASSKGVDGYTF. The CDR3, as DNA: TGTGCCAGCAGCAAGGGGGTCGATGGCTACACCTTC.

V usage is TRBV2 and J usage is TRBJ2-2; D ambiguous. Germline values: CDR1 SNHLY, CDR2 FYNNEI. CDR3 length: 13 residues. V lost 1 base, J lost 8 bases, and 8 bases lay in between. The CDR3: CASSEVVRGELFF. Written as DNA, the CDR3 is TGTGCCAGCAGTGAAGTCGTCCGTGGGGAGCTGTTTTTT.

A few counts support this clone. The CDR3 nucleotides are TGTGCCAGCAGTGCGGGACTTACGTACCAAGAGACCCAGTACTTC. Amino acids: CASSAGLTYQETQYF. This chain connects TRBV2 to TRBJ2-5; tentative D call: TRBD2 (6 bases). The CDR3 totals 15 residues. Germline lookup yields CDR1 SNHLY and CDR2 FYNNEI. The V gene lost 4 bases and the J gene lost 0 bases, with 12 bases spanning the gap. The full variable domain, with the rest looked up from reference TRBV2 and TRBJ2-5, is EPEVTQTPSHQVTQMGQEVILRCVPISNHLYFYWYRQILGQKVEFLVSFYNNEISEKSEIFDDQFSVERPDGSNFTLKIRSTKLEDSAMYFCASSAGLTYQETQYFGPGTRLLVL.

This clone was picked up a small number of times. The genes are TRBV5-4 and TRBJ2-1; D is undetermined. This CDR3 is 13 amino acids long. In germline, CDR1 is SGHNT, CDR2 YYREEE (reference sequence). V lost 4 bases to trimming and J lost 0 bases, with 5 bases between them. The CDR3 coding sequence is TGTGCCAGCAGCCTGAGCTCCTACAATGAGCAGTTCTTC. Protein product: CASSLSSYNEQFF.

This clone was seen a few times. This chain links TRBV18 with TRBJ2-5; tentatively, D is TRBD1 (5 bases). The V end was cut by 6 bases, the J end by 3 bases, with 11 bases between. In germline, CDR1 is KGHSH, CDR2 LQKENI. This CDR3 is 13 amino acids long. As DNA, the CDR3 is TGTGCCAGCTCGTCGACAGAAGAAGAGACCCAGTACTTC. This gives the protein CASSSTEEETQYF.

The chain joins TRBV30 to TRBJ1-3; D uncertain. V lost 5 bases to trimming and J lost 4 bases, with 12 bases between them. CDR1 and CDR2 (germline): GTSNPN, SVGIG (reference sequence). The CDR3 is made up of 13 amino acids. CDR3 amino acids: CAWVPLIGNTIYF. The CDR3 coding sequence is TGTGCCTGGGTTCCCCTGATCGGAAACACCATATATTTT.

This clone was seen only a few times. The sample contains more than one DNA sequence encoding this CDR3. The chain recombines TRBV29-1 with TRBJ1-1, with a weak D call TRBD1 (6 bases). From germline, CDR1 is SQVTM and CDR2 ANQGSEA. CDR3 size: 13 residues. Trimming removed 4 bases at V and 0 bases at J, with 9 bases between. The CDR3 DNA sequence: TGCAGCGTTGCAGGGGTTTTGAACACTGAAGCTTTCTTT. This encodes CSVAGVLNTEAFF.

The chain links TRBV5-1 to TRBJ2-1, with D possibly matching TRBD2 (6 bases). Trimming shortened V by 7 bases and J by 5 bases, and 13 bases separated the two germline ends. Germline CDR1 is SGHRS and CDR2 is YFSETQ. The length of the CDR3 is 13 residues. The CDR3 nucleotides read TGCGCCAGCTTCCGGGACTCGCACAATGAGCAGTTCTTC. This encodes CASFRDSHNEQFF.

This clone has more than one count but fewer than ten. J is TRBJ2-7 and V is TRBV30, with no clear D. The V and J ends lost 3 bases and 3 bases respectively, with 9 bases between them. The CDR3 spans 12 residues. The germline V gene encodes CDR1 GTSNPN and CDR2 SVGIG (reference sequence). CDR3 region: CAWSPSFYEQYF. CDR3 coding DNA: TGTGCCTGGAGCCCCTCCTTCTACGAGCAGTACTTC.

The V call is TRBV2, the J call TRBJ2-7; 7 bases map to TRBD1. The junction had 10 bases not matched to a gene; V was cut back by 6 bases and J by 5 bases. Per the germline V gene, CDR1 is SNHLY and CDR2 is FYNNEI. The CDR3 loop spans 14 amino acids. The CDR3, as DNA: TGTGCCAGCAGCTTGCGACAGGGCCGGAACGAGCAGTACTTC. This sequence encodes CASSLRQGRNEQYF. The variable domain in full, completed from reference TRBV2 and TRBJ2-7, reads EPEVTQTPSHQVTQMGQEVILRCVPISNHLYFYWYRQILGQKVEFLVSFYNNEISEKSEIFDDQFSVERPDGSNFTLKIRSTKLEDSAMYFCASSLRQGRNEQYFGPGTRLTVT.

The CDR3: CASSLEEKLFF. In DNA form, the CDR3 reads TGTGCCAGCAGCTTGGAAGAAAAACTGTTTTTT. V is TRBV5-6 and J is TRBJ1-4; no definite D call. Germline CDR1 SGHDT, CDR2 YYEEEE. The CDR3 has 11 amino acids. V lost 0 bases, J lost 8 bases, and 2 bases lay in between.

The rearrangement uses TRBV29-1 and TRBJ2-7, with a possible D match to TRBD1 (6 bases). The CDR3 loop spans 14 amino acids. Germline V gene sequence: CDR1 SQVTM, CDR2 ANQGSEA. Deletions cut 6 bases from V and 4 bases from J, with 19 bases between. CDR3: CSVRTTLQGYEQYF. For the CDR3, the DNA is TGCAGCGTCCGGACGACACTCCAGGGGTACGAGCAGTACTTC.

The rearrangement joins TRBV5-1 to TRBJ2-5; D uncertain. The germline V gene has CDR1 SGHRS and CDR2 YFSETQ. V shed 0 bases and J shed 3 bases, with 15 bases lying between them. There are 16 residues in the CDR3. This CDR3 is CASSLADSTAEETQYF. In nucleotides, the CDR3 is TGCGCCAGCAGCTTGGCCGATAGTACAGCCGAAGAGACCCAGTACTTC.

This chain links TRBV28 with TRBJ2-1; perhaps TRBD1 as D (6 bases). V lost 11 bases and J 9 bases, leaving 23 bases between the germline ends. Germline CDR1 reads MDHEN; CDR2 reads SYDVKM. The CDR3 loop spans 14 amino acids. The CDR3 protein is CAQSRALGHGEQFF. The CDR3 DNA follows: TGTGCCCAGTCCCGGGCCCTGGGACACGGTGAGCAGTTCTTC. The full variable domain, with the rest looked up from reference TRBV28 and TRBJ2-1, is DVKVTQSSRYLVKRTGEKVFLECVQDMDHENMFWYRQDPGLGLRLIYFSYDVKMKEKGDIPEGYSVSREKKERFSLILESASTNQTSMYLCAQSRALGHGEQFFGPGTRLTVL.